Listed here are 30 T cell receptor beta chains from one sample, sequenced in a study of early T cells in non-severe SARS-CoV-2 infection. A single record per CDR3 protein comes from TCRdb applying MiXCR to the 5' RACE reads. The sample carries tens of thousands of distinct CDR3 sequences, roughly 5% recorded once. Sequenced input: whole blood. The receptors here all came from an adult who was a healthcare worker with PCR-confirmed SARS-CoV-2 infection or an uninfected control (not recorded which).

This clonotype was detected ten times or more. CDR3 bases: TGCGCCAGCAGCTGGCCGGAAGGACTAGCGGGGCTAGATACGCAGTATTTT. It translates to CASSWPEGLAGLDTQYF. The chain recombines TRBV5-1 with TRBJ2-3, with 12 bases aligning to TRBD2. V lost 3 bases to trimming and J lost 5 bases; unmatched junction nucleotides: 10. Germline CDR1 SGHRS, CDR2 YFSETQ. CDR3 size: 17 residues.

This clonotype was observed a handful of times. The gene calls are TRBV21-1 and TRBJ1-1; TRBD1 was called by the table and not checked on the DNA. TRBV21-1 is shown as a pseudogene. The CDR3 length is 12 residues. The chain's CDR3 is CASSTGHPEAFF. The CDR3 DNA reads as TGTGCCAGCAGCACCGGACATCCGGAAGCTTTCTTT.

CDR3 sequence reads: CAWGNPQKLFF. The CDR3 bases are TGTGCCTGGGGGAATCCACAAAAACTGTTTTTT. The chain employs TRBV30 and TRBJ1-4; D is unresolved. The CDR3 has 11 residues. CDR1 is GTSNPN, CDR2 SVGIG, per germline (reference sequence). The V end lost 5 bases, the J end lost 9 bases, and 10 bases lay between the germline ends. The whole variable domain, remainder taken from reference TRBV30 and TRBJ1-4, is SQTIHQWPATLVQPVGSPLSLECTVEGTSNPNLYWYRQAAGRGLQLLFYSVGIGQISSEVPQNLSASRPQDRQFILSSKKLLLSDSGFYLCAWGNPQKLFFGSGTQLSVL.

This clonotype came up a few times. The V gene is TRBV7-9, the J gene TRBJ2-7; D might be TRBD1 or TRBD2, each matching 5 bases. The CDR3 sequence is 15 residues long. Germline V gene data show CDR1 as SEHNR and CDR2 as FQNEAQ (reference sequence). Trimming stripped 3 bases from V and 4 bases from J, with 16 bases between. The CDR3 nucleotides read TGTGCCAGCAGCTTGGGAGAGGGGCTAATATACGAGCAGTACTTC. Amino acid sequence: CASSLGEGLIYEQYF. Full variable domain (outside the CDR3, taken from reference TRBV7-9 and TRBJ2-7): DTGVSQNPRHKITKRGQNVTFRCDPISEHNRLYWYRQTLGQGPEFLTYFQNEAQLEKSRLLSDRFSAERPKGSFSTLEIQRTEQGDSAMYLCASSLGEGLIYEQYFGPGTRLTVT.

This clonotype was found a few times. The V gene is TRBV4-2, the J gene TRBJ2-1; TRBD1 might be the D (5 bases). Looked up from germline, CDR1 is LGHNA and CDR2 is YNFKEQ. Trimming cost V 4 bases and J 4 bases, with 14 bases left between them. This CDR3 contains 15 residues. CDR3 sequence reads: CASSLYGAGYNEQFF. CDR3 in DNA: TGTGCCAGCAGCCTCTATGGGGCTGGGTACAATGAGCAGTTCTTC.

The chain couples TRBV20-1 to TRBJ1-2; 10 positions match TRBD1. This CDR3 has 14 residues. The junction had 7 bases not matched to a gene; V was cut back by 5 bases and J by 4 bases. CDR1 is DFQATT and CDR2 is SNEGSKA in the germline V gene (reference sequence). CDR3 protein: CSAGDRGRGYGYTF. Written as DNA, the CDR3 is TGCAGTGCTGGCGACAGGGGGCGCGGCTATGGCTACACCTTC.

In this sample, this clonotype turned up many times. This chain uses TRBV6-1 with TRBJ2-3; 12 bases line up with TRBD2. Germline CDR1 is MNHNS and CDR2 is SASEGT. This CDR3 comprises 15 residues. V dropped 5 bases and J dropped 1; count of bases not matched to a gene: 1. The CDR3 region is CASSRLAGGTDTQYF. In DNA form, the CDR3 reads TGTGCCAGCAGTAGACTAGCGGGGGGCACAGATACGCAGTATTTT.

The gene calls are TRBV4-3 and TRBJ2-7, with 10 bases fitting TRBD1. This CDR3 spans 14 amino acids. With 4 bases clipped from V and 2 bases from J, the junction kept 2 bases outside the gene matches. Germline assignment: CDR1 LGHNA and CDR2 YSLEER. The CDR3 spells CASSPGTGAYEQYF. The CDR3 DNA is TGCGCCAGCAGCCCCGGGACAGGGGCCTACGAGCAGTACTTC.

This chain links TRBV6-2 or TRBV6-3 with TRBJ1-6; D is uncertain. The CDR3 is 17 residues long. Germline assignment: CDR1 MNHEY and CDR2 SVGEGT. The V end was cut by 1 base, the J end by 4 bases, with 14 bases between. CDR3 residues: CASSYYGSPGYNSPLHF. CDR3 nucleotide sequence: TGTGCCAGCAGTTACTATGGAAGTCCTGGGTATAATTCACCCCTCCACTTT.

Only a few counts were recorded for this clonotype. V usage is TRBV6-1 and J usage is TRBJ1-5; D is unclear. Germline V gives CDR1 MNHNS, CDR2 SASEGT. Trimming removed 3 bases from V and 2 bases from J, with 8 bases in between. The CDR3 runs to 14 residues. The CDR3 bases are TGTGCCAGCAGTGAGGTTGGCGGCAATCAGCCCCAGCATTTT. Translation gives CASSEVGGNQPQHF.

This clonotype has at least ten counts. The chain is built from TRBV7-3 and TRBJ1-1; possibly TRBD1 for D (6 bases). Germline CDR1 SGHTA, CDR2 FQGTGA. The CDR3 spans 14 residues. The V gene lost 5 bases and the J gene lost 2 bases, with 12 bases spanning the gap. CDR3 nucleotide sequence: TGTGCCAGCAGCCCAGGGACATCTAACACTGAAGCTTTCTTT. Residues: CASSPGTSNTEAFF.

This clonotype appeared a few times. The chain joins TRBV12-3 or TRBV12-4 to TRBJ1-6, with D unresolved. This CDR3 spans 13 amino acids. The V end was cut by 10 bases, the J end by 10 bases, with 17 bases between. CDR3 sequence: CATSGSEVSPLHF. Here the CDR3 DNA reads TGTGCCACCTCGGGGAGCGAGGTCTCACCCCTCCACTTT.

CDR3 loop: CSVKPTANYGYTF. The CDR3 region has the DNA TGCAGCGTTAAGCCGACGGCTAACTATGGCTACACCTTC. The chain is built from TRBV29-1 and TRBJ1-2, with D hard to call. Germline-derived CDR1 and CDR2 are SQVTM and ANQGSEA. Deletions cut 5 bases from V and 0 bases from J, with 10 bases between. The length of the CDR3 is 13 residues. Supplemented by reference TRBV29-1 and TRBJ1-2, the full variable domain reads SAVISQKPSRDICQRGTSLTIQCQVDSQVTMMFWYRQQPGQSLTLIATANQGSEATYESGFVIDKFPISRPNLTFSTLTVSNMSPEDSSIYLCSVKPTANYGYTFGSGTRLTVV.

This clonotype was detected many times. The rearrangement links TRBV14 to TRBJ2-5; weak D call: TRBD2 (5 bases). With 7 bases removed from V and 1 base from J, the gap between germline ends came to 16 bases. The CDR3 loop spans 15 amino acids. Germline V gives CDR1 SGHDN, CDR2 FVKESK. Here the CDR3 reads CASKATPGVQETQYF. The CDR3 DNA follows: TGTGCCAGCAAAGCAACTCCCGGGGTCCAAGAGACCCAGTACTTC.

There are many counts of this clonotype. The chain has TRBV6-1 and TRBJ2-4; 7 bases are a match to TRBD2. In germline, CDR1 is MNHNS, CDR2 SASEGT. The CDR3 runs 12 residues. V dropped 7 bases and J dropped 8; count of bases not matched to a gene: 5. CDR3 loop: CASNSGTDIQYF. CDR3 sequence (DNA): TGTGCCAGCAACAGCGGGACCGACATTCAGTACTTC.

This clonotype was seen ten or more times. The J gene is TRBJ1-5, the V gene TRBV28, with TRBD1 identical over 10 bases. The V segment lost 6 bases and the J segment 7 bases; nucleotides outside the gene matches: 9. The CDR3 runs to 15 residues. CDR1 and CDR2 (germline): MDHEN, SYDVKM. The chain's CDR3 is CASRFEGQGRQPQHF. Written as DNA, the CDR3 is TGTGCCAGCAGGTTTGAGGGACAGGGGCGGCAGCCCCAGCATTTT.

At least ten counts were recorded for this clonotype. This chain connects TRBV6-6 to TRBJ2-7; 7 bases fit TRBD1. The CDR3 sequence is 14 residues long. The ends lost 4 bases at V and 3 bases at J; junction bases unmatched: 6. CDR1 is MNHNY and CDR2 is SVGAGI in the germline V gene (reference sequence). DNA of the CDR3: TGTGCCAGCAGTTCGCAAGGGGGCGTCTACGAGCAGTACTTC. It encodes CASSSQGGVYEQYF.

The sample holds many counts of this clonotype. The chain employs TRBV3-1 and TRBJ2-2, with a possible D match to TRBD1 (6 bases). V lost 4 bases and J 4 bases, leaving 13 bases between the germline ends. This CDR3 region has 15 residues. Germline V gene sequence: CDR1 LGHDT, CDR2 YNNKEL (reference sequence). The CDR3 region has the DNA TGTGCCAGCAGCCCGATTCCAGGGGTCACCGGGGAGCTGTTTTTT. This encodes CASSPIPGVTGELFF.

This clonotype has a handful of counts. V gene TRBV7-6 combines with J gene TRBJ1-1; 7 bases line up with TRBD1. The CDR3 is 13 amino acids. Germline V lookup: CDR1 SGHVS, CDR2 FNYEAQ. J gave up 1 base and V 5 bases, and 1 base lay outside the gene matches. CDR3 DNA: TGTGCCAGCAGCAGGGGGCCGAACACTGAAGCTTTCTTT. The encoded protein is CASSRGPNTEAFF.

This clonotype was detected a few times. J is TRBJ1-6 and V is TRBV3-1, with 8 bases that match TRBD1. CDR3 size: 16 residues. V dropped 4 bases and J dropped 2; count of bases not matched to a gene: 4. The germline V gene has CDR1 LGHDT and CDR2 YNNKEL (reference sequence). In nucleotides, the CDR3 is TGTGCCAGCAGCCTTACGGGACAGGCCTATAATTCACCCCTCCACTTT. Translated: CASSLTGQAYNSPLHF.

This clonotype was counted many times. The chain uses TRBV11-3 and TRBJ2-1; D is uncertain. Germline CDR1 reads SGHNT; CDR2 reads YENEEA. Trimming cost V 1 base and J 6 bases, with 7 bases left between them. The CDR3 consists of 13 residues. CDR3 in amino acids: CASSLGPPNEQFF. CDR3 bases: TGTGCCAGCAGCTTAGGCCCCCCCAATGAGCAGTTCTTC.

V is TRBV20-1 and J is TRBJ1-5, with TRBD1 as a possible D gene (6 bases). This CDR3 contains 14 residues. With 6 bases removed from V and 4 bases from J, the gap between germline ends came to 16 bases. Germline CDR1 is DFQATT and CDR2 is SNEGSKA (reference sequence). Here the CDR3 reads CSAKRGEINQPQHF. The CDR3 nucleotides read TGCAGTGCCAAGAGGGGGGAGATTAATCAGCCCCAGCATTTT.

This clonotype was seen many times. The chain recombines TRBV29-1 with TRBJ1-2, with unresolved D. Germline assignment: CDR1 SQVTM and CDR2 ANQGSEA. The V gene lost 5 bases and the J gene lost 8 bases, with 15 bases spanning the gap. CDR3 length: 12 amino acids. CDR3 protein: CSVPRSPRGYTF. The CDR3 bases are TGCAGCGTTCCCCGCAGTCCTCGGGGCTACACCTTC.

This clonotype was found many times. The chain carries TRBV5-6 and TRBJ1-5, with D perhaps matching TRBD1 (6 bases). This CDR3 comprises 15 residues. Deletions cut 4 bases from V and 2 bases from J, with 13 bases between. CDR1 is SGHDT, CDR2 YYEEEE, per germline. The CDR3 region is CASSRRGQGNQPQHF. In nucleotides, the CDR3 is TGTGCCAGCAGCCGACGGGGGCAGGGCAATCAGCCCCAGCATTTT.

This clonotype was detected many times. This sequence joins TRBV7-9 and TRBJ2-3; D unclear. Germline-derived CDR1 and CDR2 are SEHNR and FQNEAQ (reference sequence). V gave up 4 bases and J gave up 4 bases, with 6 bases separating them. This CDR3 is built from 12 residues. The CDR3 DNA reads TGTGCCAGCAGCTCAGGTTCAGATACGCAGTATTTT. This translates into CASSSGSDTQYF.

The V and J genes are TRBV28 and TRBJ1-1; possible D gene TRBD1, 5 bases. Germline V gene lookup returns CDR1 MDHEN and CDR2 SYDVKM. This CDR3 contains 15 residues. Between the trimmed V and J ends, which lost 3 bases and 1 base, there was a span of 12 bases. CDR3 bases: TGTGCCAGCAGTTTCCCATCCGGGGGGAACACTGAAGCTTTCTTT. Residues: CASSFPSGGNTEAFF.

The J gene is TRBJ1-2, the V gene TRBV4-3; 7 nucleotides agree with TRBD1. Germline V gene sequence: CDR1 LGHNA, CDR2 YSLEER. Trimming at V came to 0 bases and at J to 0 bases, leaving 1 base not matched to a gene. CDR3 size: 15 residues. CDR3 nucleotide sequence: TGCGCCAGCAGCCAAGACCAGGGGGCTAACTATGGCTACACCTTC. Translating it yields CASSQDQGANYGYTF.

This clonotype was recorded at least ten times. CDR3 in amino acids: CASSAGYLGEQYF. CDR3 in DNA: TGCGCCAGCAGTGCGGGGTACCTAGGCGAGCAGTACTTC. This chain uses TRBV10-1 with TRBJ2-7; the D gene is possibly TRBD2 (5 bases). The CDR3 is made up of 13 amino acids. The germline V gene has CDR1 WNHNN and CDR2 SYGVQD (reference sequence). V lost 4 bases and J 6 bases, leaving 13 bases between the germline ends.

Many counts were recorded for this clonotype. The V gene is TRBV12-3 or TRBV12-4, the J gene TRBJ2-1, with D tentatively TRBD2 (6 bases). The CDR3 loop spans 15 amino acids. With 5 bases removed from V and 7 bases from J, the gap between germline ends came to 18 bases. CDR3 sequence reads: CASSETPVAGNEQFF. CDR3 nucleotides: TGTGCCAGCAGTGAGACCCCGGTGGCGGGAAATGAGCAGTTCTTC.

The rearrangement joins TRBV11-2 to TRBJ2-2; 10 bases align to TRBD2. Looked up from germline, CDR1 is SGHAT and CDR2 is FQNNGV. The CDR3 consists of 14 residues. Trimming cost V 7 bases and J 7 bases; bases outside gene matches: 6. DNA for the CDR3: TGTGCCAGCACCCCGGGACTAGCGAGCGGGGAGCTGTTTTTT. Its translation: CASTPGLASGELFF. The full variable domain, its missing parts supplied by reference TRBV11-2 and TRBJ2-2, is EAGVAQSPRYKIIEKRQSVAFWCNPISGHATLYWYQQILGQGPKLLIQFQNNGVVDDSQLPKDRFSAERLKGVDSTLKIQPAKLEDSAVYLCASTPGLASGELFFGEGSRLTVL.